Listed below are T cell receptor beta chains from one sample, sequenced in a study of T cell responses to AZD1222 COVID-19 vaccine. Method: immunoSEQ multiplex PCR; TCRdb's copy keeps in-frame clones and lacks some. The data contain approximately 190,000 clones, over 70% of them seen just once; the ten biggest clones take up about 3%. The sample was peripheral blood, taken on day 0 of MenACWY control vaccination. Receptor source: an adult in good health. CDR3s include the opening cysteine and the closing phenylalanine or tryptophan. D genes are given only for firm matches. Not every row has a clone size; where given, it reads once, few, many or a size class.

CDR3	DNA	D	size	V	J
CSVVGGTSYEQYF	TGCAGCGTTGTTGGGGGAACCTCCTACGAGCAGTACTTC	-	-	TRBV29-1	TRBJ2-7
CASSIPGYEQYF	TGTGCCAGTAGTATACCCGGATACGAGCAGTACTTC	-	-	TRBV19	TRBJ2-7
CASSQDLQYLGYTF	TGTGCCAGCAGCCAAGATCTCCAATACCTTGGCTACACCTTC	-	-	TRBV14	TRBJ1-2
CASSWSTSGANTGELFF	TGTGCCAGCAGCTGGTCCACTAGCGGCGCGAACACCGGGGAGCTGTTTTTT	TRBD2	-	TRBV7-2	TRBJ2-2
CASSSVVSEAFF	TGTGCCAGCAGCTCGGTCGTGAGTGAAGCTTTCTTT	-	-	TRBV7-9	TRBJ1-1
CASSPGGGRTYNEQFF	TGTGCCAGCAGCCCAGGGGGGGGGAGGACTTACAATGAGCAGTTCTTC	-	-	TRBV11-2	TRBJ2-1
CASSAKTGGLATNEKLFF	TGTGCCAGCAGCGCTAAGACAGGGGGCCTTGCAACTAATGAAAAACTGTTTTTT	TRBD1	-	TRBV11-2	TRBJ1-4
CASSLSPGQGYTEAFF	TGTGCCAGCAGCTTAAGTCCGGGACAGGGCTACACTGAAGCTTTCTTT	TRBD1	once	TRBV7-9	TRBJ1-1
CASSRDSLYGYTF	TGTGCCAGCAGCCGGGACAGTCTCTATGGCTACACCTTC	TRBD1	once	TRBV6-5	TRBJ1-2
CASSQDSLNQPQHF	TGTGCCAGCAGCCAAGACTCCTTAAATCAGCCCCAGCATTTT	-	-	TRBV5-5	TRBJ1-5